The clone carrying this T cell receptor beta chain was counted between two and nine times. The record originates from a study of sequential checkpoint blockade in melanoma. Study background: DNA from 85 to 95 pretreatment tumor samples underwent TCRβ immunosequencing.

Treatment denoted: randomized to nivolumab then ipilimumab (arm A) or the reverse (arm B). CDR3 length: 12 amino acids. The V gene lost 1 base and the J gene lost 5 bases, with 6 bases spanning the gap. Germline V gene data show CDR1 as MDHEN and CDR2 as SYDVKM. The repertoire was sequenced with immunoSEQ multiplex PCR; TCRdb's copy has only in-frame clones and lacks some. This sample has about 13,000 clones; 27% occur once, and the top ten carry 15% to 20%. The chain has TRBV28 and TRBJ2-7; D is unclear. The input for sequencing was tumor tissue (inferred from file names), taken from a patient given nivolumab and ipilimumab in sequence. This TCR was sampled from a human donor with melanoma. The CDR3 sequence: CASSLFTHEQYF. CDR3 DNA: TGTGCCAGCAGTTTATTTACCCACGAGCAGTACTTC.